The 3 T cell receptor beta chains listed next were all sequenced from one sample in a study of blood T cell repertoires in COVID-19. Using immunoSEQ multiplex PCR, the repertoire was profiled, and TCRdb retains in-frame clones only, with some absent. The sample records a few hundred thousand clones, 83% being singletons. The specimen was peripheral blood. These receptors were collected from a woman between 50 and 59 years old with acute or convalescent COVID-19.

The chain couples TRBV4-2 to TRBJ2-3; the match to TRBD2 covers 8 bases. The germline V gene has CDR1 LGHNA and CDR2 YNFKEQ. V was pared by 0 bases and J by 0 bases, with 5 bases of the junction left unmatched. The CDR3 has 17 amino acids. CDR3 residues: CASSQDLASGSTDTQYF. CDR3 in DNA: TGTGCCAGCAGCCAAGATCTGGCTAGCGGGAGCACAGATACGCAGTATTTT.

This clone has a single count. The chain couples TRBV6-2 or TRBV6-3 to TRBJ2-5; D is possibly TRBD1 (6 bases). V lost 2 bases and J 4 bases, leaving 14 bases between the germline ends. Per germline, CDR1 MNHEY and CDR2 SVGEGT. The CDR3 consists of 15 residues. Here the CDR3 DNA reads TGTGCCAGCAGTTACGCAGGGGTCTCGGGAGAGACCCAGTACTTC. Protein product: CASSYAGVSGETQYF.

In this sample, this clone turned up a few times. This chain uses TRBV7-9 with TRBJ1-2; D not resolved. This CDR3 is built from 15 residues. Germline lookup yields CDR1 SEHNR and CDR2 FQNEAQ (reference sequence). V lost 1 base to trimming and J lost 6 bases, with 15 bases between them. The CDR3 protein is CASSLVTGQNNGYTF. CDR3 coding DNA: TGTGCCAGCAGCTTAGTAACTGGGCAGAACAATGGCTACACCTTC. Complete variable domain (other parts from reference TRBV7-9 and TRBJ1-2): DTGVSQNPRHKITKRGQNVTFRCDPISEHNRLYWYRQTLGQGPEFLTYFQNEAQLEKSRLLSDRFSAERPKGSFSTLEIQRTEQGDSAMYLCASSLVTGQNNGYTFGSGTRLTVV.